Sequencing of this T cell receptor (beta chain) was carried out in a study of blood T cell repertoires in COVID-19. The trim removed 4 bases at V and 12 bases at J, leaving 7 bases unmatched. This CDR3 is built from 14 residues. CDR1 is SGHAT, CDR2 FQNNGV, per germline. Clones were sequenced by immunoSEQ multiplex PCR, and TCRdb holds only the in-frame ones, with some missing. The sample contains around 48,000 clones, around nine tenths of which appear only once. The source of this sequence is a man aged 55-75 years with active or convalescent COVID-19. The sample was peripheral blood. The chain has TRBV11-2 and TRBJ2-5, with 14 bases fitting TRBD2. The DNA for the CDR3 is TGTGCCAGCAGCTCAGGGACTAGCGGGGGAACCGAGTACTTC. It specifies CASSSGTSGGTEYF.